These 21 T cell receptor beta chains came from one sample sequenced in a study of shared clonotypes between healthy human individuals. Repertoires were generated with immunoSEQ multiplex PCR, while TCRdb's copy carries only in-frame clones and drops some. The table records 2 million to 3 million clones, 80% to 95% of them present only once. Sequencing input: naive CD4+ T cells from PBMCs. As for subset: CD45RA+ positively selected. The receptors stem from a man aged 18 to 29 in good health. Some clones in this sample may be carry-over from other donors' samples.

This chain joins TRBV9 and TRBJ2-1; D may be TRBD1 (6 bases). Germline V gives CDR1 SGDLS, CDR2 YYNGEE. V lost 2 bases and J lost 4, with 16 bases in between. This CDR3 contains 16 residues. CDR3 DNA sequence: TGTGCCAGCAGCGTCGCGTCAGGGGCGAGTTACAATGAGCAGTTCTTC. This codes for CASSVASGASYNEQFF.

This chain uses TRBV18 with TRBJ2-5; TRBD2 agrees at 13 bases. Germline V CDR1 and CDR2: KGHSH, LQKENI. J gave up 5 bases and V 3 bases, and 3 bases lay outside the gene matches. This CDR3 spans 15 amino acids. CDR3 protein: CASSPGTSGIETQYF. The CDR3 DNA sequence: TGTGCCAGCTCACCGGGGACTAGCGGGATTGAGACCCAGTACTTC.

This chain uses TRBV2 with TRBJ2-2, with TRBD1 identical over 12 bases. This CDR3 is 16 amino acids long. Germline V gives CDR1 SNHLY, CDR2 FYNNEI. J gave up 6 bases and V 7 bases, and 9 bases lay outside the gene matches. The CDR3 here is CASKPGQGAYSGELFF. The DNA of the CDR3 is TGTGCCAGCAAGCCGGGACAGGGGGCTTATTCCGGGGAGCTGTTTTTT.

The CDR3 DNA is TGTGCCAGCAGTTCCCTTCATGCCGGGACATCCCAAGAGACCCAGTACTTC. It translates to CASSSLHAGTSQETQYF. The chain is built from TRBV28 and TRBJ2-5, with a weak D call TRBD1 (6 bases). CDR1 is MDHEN, CDR2 SYDVKM, per germline. With 4 bases removed from V and 1 base from J, the gap between germline ends came to 19 bases. The CDR3 loop spans 17 amino acids.

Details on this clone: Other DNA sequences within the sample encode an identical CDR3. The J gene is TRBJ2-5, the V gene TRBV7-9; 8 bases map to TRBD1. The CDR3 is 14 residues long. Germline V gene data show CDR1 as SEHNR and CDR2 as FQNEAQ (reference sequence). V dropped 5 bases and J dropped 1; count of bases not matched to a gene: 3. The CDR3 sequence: CASSLGQAQETQYF. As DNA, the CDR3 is TGTGCCAGCAGCCTGGGACAGGCCCAAGAGACCCAGTACTTC.

The CDR3 DNA reads as TGTGCTAGTGGTCCCTCAGGGGGGCAGGAGACCCAGTACTTC. Translation: CASGPSGGQETQYF. The chain is built from TRBV12-5 and TRBJ2-5; maybe TRBD1 (7 bases). CDR3 length equals 14 residues. From germline, CDR1 is LGHNT and CDR2 FRNRAP. Trimming took off 5 bases at V and 5 bases at J, with 15 bases between the two ends.

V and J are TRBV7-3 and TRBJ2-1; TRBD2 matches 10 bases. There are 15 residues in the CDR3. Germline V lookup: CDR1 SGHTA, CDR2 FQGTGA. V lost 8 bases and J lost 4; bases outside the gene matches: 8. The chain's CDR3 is CASRSGTSDYNEQFF. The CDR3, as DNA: TGTGCCAGCCGTTCGGGGACTAGCGATTACAATGAGCAGTTCTTC.

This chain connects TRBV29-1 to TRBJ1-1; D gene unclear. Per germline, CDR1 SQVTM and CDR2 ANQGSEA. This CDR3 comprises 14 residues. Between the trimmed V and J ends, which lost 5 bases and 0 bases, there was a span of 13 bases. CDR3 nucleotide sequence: TGCAGCGTTAACCAACAGACTTTGAACACTGAAGCTTTCTTT. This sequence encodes CSVNQQTLNTEAFF.

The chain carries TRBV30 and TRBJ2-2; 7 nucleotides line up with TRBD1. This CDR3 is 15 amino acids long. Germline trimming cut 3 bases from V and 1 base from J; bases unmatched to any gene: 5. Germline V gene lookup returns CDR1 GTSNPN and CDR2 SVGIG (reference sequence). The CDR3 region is CAWRSRGRNTGELFF. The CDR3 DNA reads TGTGCCTGGAGGTCCAGGGGGAGGAACACCGGGGAGCTGTTTTTT.

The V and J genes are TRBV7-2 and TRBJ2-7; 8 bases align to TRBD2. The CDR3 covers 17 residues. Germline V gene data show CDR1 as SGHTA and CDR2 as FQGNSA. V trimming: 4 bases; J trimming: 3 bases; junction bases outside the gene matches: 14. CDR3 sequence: CASSSTPGLGKFYEQYF. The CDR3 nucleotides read TGTGCCAGCAGCTCGACCCCGGGACTAGGAAAGTTCTACGAGCAGTACTTC. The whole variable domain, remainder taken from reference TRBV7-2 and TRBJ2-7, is GAGVSQSPSNKVTEKGKDVELRCDPISGHTALYWYRQSLGQGLEFLIYFQGNSAPDKSGLPSDRFSAERTGGSVSTLTIQRTQQEDSAVYLCASSSTPGLGKFYEQYFGPGTRLTVT.

In DNA, the CDR3 is TGTGCCAGCCAAGTAGGGGACAGAGCAAAAAATCAGCCCCAGCATTTT. Protein sequence: CASQVGDRAKNQPQHF. The rearrangement uses TRBV28 and TRBJ1-5; TRBD1 aligns across 7 bases. Germline V gene lookup returns CDR1 MDHEN and CDR2 SYDVKM. The CDR3 consists of 16 residues. V lost 8 bases to trimming and J lost 4 bases; unmatched junction nucleotides: 14. The full variable domain, rest sourced from reference TRBV28 and TRBJ1-5, is DVKVTQSSRYLVKRTGEKVFLECVQDMDHENMFWYRQDPGLGLRLIYFSYDVKMKEKGDIPEGYSVSREKKERFSLILESASTNQTSMYLCASQVGDRAKNQPQHFGDGTRLSIL.

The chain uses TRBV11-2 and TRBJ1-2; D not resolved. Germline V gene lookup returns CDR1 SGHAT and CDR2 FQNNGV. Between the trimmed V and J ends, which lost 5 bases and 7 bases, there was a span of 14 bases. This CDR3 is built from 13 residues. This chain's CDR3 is CASSPEASSGYTF. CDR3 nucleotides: TGTGCCAGCAGCCCCGAAGCGTCTAGTGGCTACACCTTC.

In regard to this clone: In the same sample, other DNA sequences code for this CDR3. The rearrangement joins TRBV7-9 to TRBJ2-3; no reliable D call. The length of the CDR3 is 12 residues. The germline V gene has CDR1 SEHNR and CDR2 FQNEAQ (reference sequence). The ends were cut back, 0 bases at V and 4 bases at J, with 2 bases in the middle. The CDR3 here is CASSLAPDTQYF. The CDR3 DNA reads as TGTGCCAGCAGCTTAGCTCCAGATACGCAGTATTTT.

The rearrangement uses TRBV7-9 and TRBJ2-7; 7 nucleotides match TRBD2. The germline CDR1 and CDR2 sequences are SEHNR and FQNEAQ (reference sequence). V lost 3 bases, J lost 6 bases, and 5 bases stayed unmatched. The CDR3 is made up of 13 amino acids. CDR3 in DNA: TGTGCCAGCAGCTTGGAGGGAGGGCGCGAGCAGTACTTC. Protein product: CASSLEGGREQYF.

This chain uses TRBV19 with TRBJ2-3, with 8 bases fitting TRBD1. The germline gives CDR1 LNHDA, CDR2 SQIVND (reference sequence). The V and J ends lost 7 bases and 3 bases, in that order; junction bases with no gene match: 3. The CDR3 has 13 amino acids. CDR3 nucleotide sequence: TGTGCCAGTAATGACAGGGGAACAGATACGCAGTATTTT. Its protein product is CASNDRGTDTQYF.

CDR3 coding DNA: TGTGCCAGTACCTCATCGGGGGCCTCTGGAAACACCATATATTTT. Translating gives CASTSSGASGNTIYF. The chain links TRBV19 to TRBJ1-3, with D possibly matching TRBD1 (6 bases). V was clipped by 7 bases and J by 0 bases, with 13 bases between them. Germline-derived CDR1 and CDR2 are LNHDA and SQIVND (reference sequence). This CDR3 region has 15 residues. Supplemented by reference TRBV19 and TRBJ1-3, the full variable domain reads DGGITQSPKYLFRKEGQNVTLSCEQNLNHDAMYWYRQDPGQGLRLIYYSQIVNDFQKGDIAEGYSVSREKKESFPLTVTSAQKNPTAFYLCASTSSGASGNTIYFGEGSWLTVV.

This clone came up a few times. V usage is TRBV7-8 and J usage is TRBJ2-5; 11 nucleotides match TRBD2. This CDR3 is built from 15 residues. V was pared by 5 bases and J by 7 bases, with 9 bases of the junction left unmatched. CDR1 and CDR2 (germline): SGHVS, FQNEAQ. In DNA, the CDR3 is TGTGCCAGCAGCCGTTTACTAGCGGGAGATTCGACCCAGTACTTC. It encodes CASSRLLAGDSTQYF. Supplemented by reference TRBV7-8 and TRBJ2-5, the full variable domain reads GAGVSQSPRYKVAKRGQDVALRCDPISGHVSLFWYQQALGQGPEFLTYFQNEAQLDKSGLPSDRFFAERPEGSVSTLKIQRTQQEDSAVYLCASSRLLAGDSTQYFGPGTRLLVL.

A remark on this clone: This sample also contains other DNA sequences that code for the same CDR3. The chain's CDR3 is CASADSSSTDTQYF. In DNA form, the CDR3 reads TGTGCCAGTGCGGACAGCTCTAGCACAGATACGCAGTATTTT. V gene TRBV2 combines with J gene TRBJ2-3; D perhaps matches TRBD1 (6 bases). Germline V CDR1 and CDR2: SNHLY, FYNNEI. The CDR3 consists of 14 residues. The V and J ends lost 9 bases and 0 bases respectively, with 13 bases between them.

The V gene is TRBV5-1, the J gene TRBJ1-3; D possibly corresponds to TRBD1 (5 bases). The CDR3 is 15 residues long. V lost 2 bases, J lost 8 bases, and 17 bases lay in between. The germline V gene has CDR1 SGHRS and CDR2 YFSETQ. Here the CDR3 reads CASSFSGRAGDTIYF. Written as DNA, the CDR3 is TGCGCCAGCAGCTTTTCGGGCAGGGCGGGAGACACCATATATTTT.

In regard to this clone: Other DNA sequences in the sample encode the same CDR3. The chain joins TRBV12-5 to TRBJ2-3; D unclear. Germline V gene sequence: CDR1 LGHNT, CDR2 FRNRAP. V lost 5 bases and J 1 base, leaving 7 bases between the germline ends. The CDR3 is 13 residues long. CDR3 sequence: CASGPSGTDTQYF. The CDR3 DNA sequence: TGTGCTAGTGGTCCCTCAGGCACAGATACGCAGTATTTT.

CDR3: CAISDSDGWDSRQLAYEQYF. CDR3 bases: TGTGCCATCAGTGACTCGGATGGGTGGGACAGTCGACAATTAGCCTACGAGCAGTACTTC. This chain uses TRBV10-3 with TRBJ2-7; 7 bases are shared with TRBD1. CDR3 size: 20 residues. The V gene's germline CDR1 is ENHRY and CDR2 SYGVKD. V was clipped by 3 bases and J by 2 bases; unmatched bases: 22.